This T cell receptor (beta chain) was sequenced during a study of blood T cell repertoires in COVID-19. Assay used: immunoSEQ multiplex PCR; TCRdb lists only in-frame clones, some missing. The sample records approximately 210,000 clones, approximately 90% being singletons. The sequence was collected from a human donor in a cohort sampled during active COVID-19. The sample comprised peripheral blood.

CDR3 coding DNA: TGTGCCAGCAGCCAGTCCGGGACTAGTATCCAAGAGACCCAGTACTTC. This encodes CASSQSGTSIQETQYF. The chain couples TRBV3-1 (or the pseudogene TRBV3-2) to TRBJ2-5, with 8 positions matching TRBD2. The CDR3 is made up of 16 amino acids. Trimming took 3 bases from V and 1 from J; bases not matched to a gene: 7. The germline gives CDR1 LGHDT, CDR2 YNNKEL (reference sequence).